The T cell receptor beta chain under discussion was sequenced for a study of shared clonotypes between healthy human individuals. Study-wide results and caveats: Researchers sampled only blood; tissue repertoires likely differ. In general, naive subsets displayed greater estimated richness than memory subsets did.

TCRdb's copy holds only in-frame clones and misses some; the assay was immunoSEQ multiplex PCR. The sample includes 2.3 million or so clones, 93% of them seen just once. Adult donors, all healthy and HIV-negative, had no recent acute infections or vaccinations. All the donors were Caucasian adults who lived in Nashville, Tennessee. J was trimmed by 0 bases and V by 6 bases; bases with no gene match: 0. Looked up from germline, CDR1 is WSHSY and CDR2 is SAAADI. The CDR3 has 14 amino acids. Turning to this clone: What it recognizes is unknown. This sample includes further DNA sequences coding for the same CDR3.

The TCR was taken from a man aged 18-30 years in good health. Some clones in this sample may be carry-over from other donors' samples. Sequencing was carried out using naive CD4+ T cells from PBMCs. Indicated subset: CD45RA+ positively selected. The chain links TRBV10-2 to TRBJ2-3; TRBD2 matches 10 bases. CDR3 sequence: CASRTSGSTDTQYF. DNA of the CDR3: TGCGCCAGCAGGACTAGCGGGAGCACAGATACGCAGTATTTT.